This T cell receptor beta chain was profiled in a study of T-cell reconstitution after alpha-beta-depleted transplantation in children. This clonotype was detected only a few times. Germline CDR1 reads SGHTA; CDR2 reads FQGNSA. The CDR3 loop spans 16 amino acids. V was trimmed by 1 base and J by 6 bases, leaving 17 bases between them. During its preparation, the TCRbeta library received unique molecular identifiers. TCRdb analysed the PCR reads with MiXCR anew, one entry per CDR3 protein. The sample records fewer than 700,000 distinct CDR3 sequences, approximately 13% being singletons. The sequencing used PBMCs, mostly from graft donor cells, collected 360 days after TCRalphabeta/CD19-depleted stem cell transplant. The receptor was derived from a male patient under 18 who had a stem cell transplant for acute myeloid leukemia, so the T cells may come from the graft donor. The chain has TRBV7-2 and TRBJ2-3; a possible D gene is TRBD1 (6 bases). CDR3 nucleotide sequence: TGTGCCAGCAGCTTAGGAGGGGGAAAGACAAGGGATACGCAGTATTTT. Encoded protein: CASSLGGGKTRDTQYF.